Listed below are T cell receptor beta chains from one sample, sequenced in a study of response to subunit inactivated influenza vaccine. Each CDR3 protein is one row after TCRdb ran MiXCR on the RT-PCR reads. The sample has hundreds of thousands of distinct CDR3 sequences, 15% to 17% seen once; the top ten hold about 9.9%. Specimen: PBMCs from blood, collected about 11 days after vaccination. The source of these receptors is a man over 45 who received an inactivated influenza vaccine. The CDR3 runs from the conserved cysteine through the conserved F or W. The order of the fields is D gene, V gene, clone size, J gene, CDR3 length, CDR3 protein, CDR3 DNA. D genes are given only for firm matches. Size is stated for part of the rows, as once, few or many counts, or as a class when the clone is expanded.

d_call: .; v_call: TRBV5-1; clone_size: .; j_call: TRBJ2-1; cdr3_length: 16; cdr3_aa: CASSRDSPGLRHEQFF; cdr3_nt: TGCGCCAGCAGCAGAGACTCACCGGGACTCCGGCATGAGCAGTTCTTC
d_call: .; v_call: TRBV5-5; clone_size: few; j_call: TRBJ2-7; cdr3_length: 13; cdr3_aa: CASSLSVLGEQYF; cdr3_nt: TGTGCCAGCAGCTTGAGCGTCTTGGGCGAGCAGTACTTC
d_call: .; v_call: TRBV7-2; clone_size: few; j_call: TRBJ1-5; cdr3_length: 17; cdr3_aa: CASSFSGGTYSNQPQHF; cdr3_nt: TGTGCCAGCAGCTTTAGTGGGGGCACCTATAGCAATCAGCCCCAGCATTTT
d_call: TRBD2; v_call: TRBV4-3; clone_size: few; j_call: TRBJ2-7; cdr3_length: 18; cdr3_aa: CASSQDLLAGGRTYEQYF; cdr3_nt: TGCGCCAGCAGCCAAGATTTACTAGCGGGGGGCCGGACCTACGAGCAGTACTTC
d_call: TRBD2; v_call: TRBV12-3/TRBV12-4; clone_size: few; j_call: TRBJ2-2; cdr3_length: 17; cdr3_aa: CASRARGTSGNTGELFF; cdr3_nt: TGTGCCAGCAGAGCCAGGGGGACTAGCGGGAACACCGGGGAGCTGTTTTTT
d_call: TRBD1; v_call: TRBV4-2; clone_size: few; j_call: TRBJ2-6; cdr3_length: 17; cdr3_aa: CASSHGQDNSGANVLTF; cdr3_nt: TGTGCCAGCAGCCACGGACAGGACAACTCTGGGGCCAACGTCCTGACTTTC
d_call: .; v_call: TRBV20-1; clone_size: .; j_call: TRBJ2-7; cdr3_length: 12; cdr3_aa: CSVVTSSYEQYF; cdr3_nt: TGCAGTGTTGTCACGAGCTCCTACGAGCAGTACTTC
d_call: .; v_call: TRBV30; clone_size: .; j_call: TRBJ1-1; cdr3_length: 11; cdr3_aa: CAWSVVGEAFF; cdr3_nt: TGTGCCTGGAGTGTAGTAGGGGAAGCTTTCTTT
d_call: .; v_call: TRBV24-1; clone_size: .; j_call: TRBJ2-2; cdr3_length: 14; cdr3_aa: CATSDRGLTGELFF; cdr3_nt: TGTGCCACCAGTGATAGGGGTCTCACCGGGGAGCTGTTTTTT
d_call: .; v_call: TRBV29-1; clone_size: few; j_call: TRBJ2-6; cdr3_length: 17; cdr3_aa: CSDRAGVGVSGANVLTF; cdr3_nt: TGCAGCGATCGAGCAGGGGTAGGAGTATCTGGGGCCAACGTCCTGACTTTC
d_call: TRBD1; v_call: TRBV3-1; clone_size: .; j_call: TRBJ2-3; cdr3_length: 16; cdr3_aa: CASSQATGRLGDTQYF; cdr3_nt: TGTGCCAGCAGCCAAGCGACAGGGCGGCTTGGAGATACGCAGTATTTT
d_call: TRBD2; v_call: TRBV11-1; clone_size: many; j_call: TRBJ2-1; cdr3_length: 16; cdr3_aa: CASSILTSGGNNEQFF; cdr3_nt: TGTGCCAGCAGCATCCTAACTAGCGGGGGAAACAATGAGCAGTTCTTC
d_call: TRBD1; v_call: TRBV12-3/TRBV12-4; clone_size: many; j_call: TRBJ2-3; cdr3_length: 15; cdr3_aa: CASRPDRGQTDTQYF; cdr3_nt: TGTGCCAGCAGACCCGACAGGGGGCAGACAGATACGCAGTATTTT
d_call: TRBD2; v_call: TRBV11-2; clone_size: .; j_call: TRBJ2-5; cdr3_length: 18; cdr3_aa: CASSLDSAWAGGEETQYF; cdr3_nt: TGTGCCAGCAGCTTAGATTCCGCGTGGGCGGGAGGTGAGGAGACCCAGTACTTC
d_call: .; v_call: TRBV6-2/TRBV6-3; clone_size: .; j_call: TRBJ1-2; cdr3_length: 13; cdr3_aa: CASSYGQIYGYTF; cdr3_nt: TGTGCCAGCAGTTACGGGCAGATCTATGGCTACACCTTC
d_call: .; v_call: TRBV5-1; clone_size: many; j_call: TRBJ2-2; cdr3_length: 15; cdr3_aa: CASSSGTVYTGELFF; cdr3_nt: TGCGCCAGCAGCTCCGGGACGGTCTACACCGGGGAGCTGTTTTTT
d_call: .; v_call: TRBV5-1; clone_size: many; j_call: TRBJ2-3; cdr3_length: 16; cdr3_aa: CASSSESGEATDTQYF; cdr3_nt: TGCGCCAGCAGCTCAGAGTCGGGGGAAGCCACAGATACGCAGTATTTT
d_call: TRBD2; v_call: TRBV20-1; clone_size: many; j_call: TRBJ2-5; cdr3_length: 13; cdr3_aa: CSARSGGRETQYF; cdr3_nt: TGCAGTGCGAGGTCGGGGGGGCGGGAGACCCAGTACTTC
d_call: .; v_call: TRBV20-1; clone_size: few; j_call: TRBJ2-1; cdr3_length: 15; cdr3_aa: CSARLGVLARNEQFF; cdr3_nt: TGCAGTGCTAGGCTCGGTGTGCTGGCACGGAATGAGCAGTTCTTC
d_call: TRBD2; v_call: TRBV20-1; clone_size: .; j_call: TRBJ2-7; cdr3_length: 14; cdr3_aa: CSASVQRGGYEQYF; cdr3_nt: TGCAGTGCTAGCGTTCAGCGGGGGGGATACGAGCAGTACTTC
d_call: .; v_call: TRBV2; clone_size: .; j_call: TRBJ1-5; cdr3_length: 16; cdr3_aa: CASQAIPSVLSQPQHF; cdr3_nt: TGTGCCAGCCAAGCCATCCCATCCGTCCTTTCTCAGCCCCAGCATTTT
d_call: .; v_call: TRBV20-1; clone_size: few; j_call: TRBJ2-7; cdr3_length: 13; cdr3_aa: CSARGSVSYEQYF; cdr3_nt: TGCAGTGCTAGAGGTTCGGTAAGCTACGAGCAGTACTTC
d_call: TRBD1; v_call: TRBV14; clone_size: .; j_call: TRBJ2-6; cdr3_length: 18; cdr3_aa: CASSQFDRVLPGANVLTF; cdr3_nt: TGTGCCAGCAGCCAATTCGACAGGGTGCTACCTGGGGCCAACGTCCTGACTTTC
d_call: TRBD1; v_call: TRBV5-6; clone_size: .; j_call: TRBJ1-5; cdr3_length: 16; cdr3_aa: CASSLGGGMSNQPQHF; cdr3_nt: TGTGCCAGCAGCTTGGGAGGGGGCATGAGCAATCAGCCCCAGCATTTT
d_call: TRBD1; v_call: TRBV6-5; clone_size: .; j_call: TRBJ1-2; cdr3_length: 17; cdr3_aa: CASSYNRQGVFGYGYTF; cdr3_nt: TGTGCCAGCAGTTACAACCGACAGGGGGTGTTTGGCTATGGCTACACCTTC
d_call: .; v_call: TRBV28; clone_size: many; j_call: TRBJ1-4; cdr3_length: 11; cdr3_aa: CASSLSEKLFF; cdr3_nt: TGTGCCAGCAGTTTGAGTGAAAAACTGTTTTTT
d_call: TRBD1; v_call: TRBV12-3/TRBV12-4; clone_size: .; j_call: TRBJ2-7; cdr3_length: 15; cdr3_aa: CASSPPGTGIHEQYF; cdr3_nt: TGTGCCAGCAGTCCCCCCGGGACAGGGATTCACGAGCAGTACTTC
d_call: .; v_call: TRBV20-1; clone_size: few; j_call: TRBJ2-1; cdr3_length: 16; cdr3_aa: CSAIFRGGANYNEQFF; cdr3_nt: TGCAGTGCAATTTTTCGTGGGGGGGCGAACTACAATGAGCAGTTCTTC
d_call: TRBD1; v_call: TRBV4-1; clone_size: many; j_call: TRBJ2-7; cdr3_length: 15; cdr3_aa: CASRQTETGTYEQYF; cdr3_nt: TGCGCCAGCAGACAAACCGAGACAGGGACCTACGAGCAGTACTTC
d_call: TRBD2; v_call: TRBV6-2/TRBV6-3; clone_size: few; j_call: TRBJ2-7; cdr3_length: 17; cdr3_aa: CASSYVGAGERTYEQYF; cdr3_nt: TGTGCCAGCAGTTACGTAGGAGCGGGAGAAAGAACCTACGAGCAGTACTTC
d_call: TRBD1; v_call: TRBV4-3; clone_size: many; j_call: TRBJ2-1; cdr3_length: 16; cdr3_aa: CASSFNPDRAYNEQFF; cdr3_nt: TGCGCCAGCAGCTTTAACCCGGACAGGGCCTATAATGAGCAGTTCTTC
d_call: TRBD1; v_call: TRBV20-1; clone_size: .; j_call: TRBJ2-5; cdr3_length: 15; cdr3_aa: CSARTGTGGLETQYF; cdr3_nt: TGCAGTGCTAGGACCGGGACAGGGGGCTTGGAGACCCAGTACTTC
d_call: .; v_call: TRBV20-1; clone_size: .; j_call: TRBJ1-5; cdr3_length: 14; cdr3_aa: CCARDVAGNQPQHF; cdr3_nt: TGCTGTGCTAGAGATGTGGCGGGAAATCAGCCCCAGCATTTT
d_call: TRBD2; v_call: TRBV9; clone_size: many; j_call: TRBJ2-2; cdr3_length: 16; cdr3_aa: CASSTRLAGNTGELFF; cdr3_nt: TGTGCCAGCAGCACCCGACTAGCGGGAAACACCGGGGAGCTGTTTTTT
d_call: .; v_call: TRBV12-3/TRBV12-4; clone_size: few; j_call: TRBJ2-1; cdr3_length: 12; cdr3_aa: CASQRLYNEQFF; cdr3_nt: TGTGCCAGCCAGCGCCTATACAATGAGCAGTTCTTC
d_call: TRBD2; v_call: TRBV5-1; clone_size: few; j_call: TRBJ2-1; cdr3_length: 18; cdr3_aa: CASSLLGPRESSYNEQFF; cdr3_nt: TGCGCCAGCAGCTTGTTGGGACCGCGGGAGAGCTCCTACAATGAGCAGTTCTTC
d_call: .; v_call: TRBV15; clone_size: few; j_call: TRBJ2-1; cdr3_length: 16; cdr3_aa: CATSRDLGSSYNEQFF; cdr3_nt: TGTGCCACCAGCAGAGATCTAGGCAGCTCCTACAATGAGCAGTTCTTC
d_call: TRBD1; v_call: TRBV18; clone_size: .; j_call: TRBJ1-2; cdr3_length: 16; cdr3_aa: CASSPRSVTGGLGYTF; cdr3_nt: TGTGCCAGCTCACCACGGAGTGTGACAGGGGGCTTAGGCTACACCTTC
d_call: .; v_call: TRBV6-1; clone_size: once; j_call: TRBJ2-3; cdr3_length: 18; cdr3_aa: CASSHTYLDPGGTDTQYF; cdr3_nt: TGTGCCAGCAGTCATACCTACCTTGACCCTGGAGGGACAGATACGCAGTATTTT
d_call: .; v_call: TRBV28; clone_size: .; j_call: TRBJ1-5; cdr3_length: 15; cdr3_aa: CASSSDTYSNQPQHF; cdr3_nt: TGTGCCAGCAGTTCCGACACTTATAGCAATCAGCCCCAGCATTTT
d_call: .; v_call: TRBV3-1; clone_size: few; j_call: TRBJ1-3; cdr3_length: 15; cdr3_aa: CASSQVAGAGNTIYF; cdr3_nt: TGTGCCAGCAGCCAAGTAGCAGGGGCTGGAAACACCATATATTTT
d_call: .; v_call: TRBV3-1; clone_size: few; j_call: TRBJ2-1; cdr3_length: 15; cdr3_aa: CASSQPRGTNNEQFF; cdr3_nt: TGTGCCAGCAGCCAGCCAAGGGGTACAAACAATGAGCAGTTCTTC